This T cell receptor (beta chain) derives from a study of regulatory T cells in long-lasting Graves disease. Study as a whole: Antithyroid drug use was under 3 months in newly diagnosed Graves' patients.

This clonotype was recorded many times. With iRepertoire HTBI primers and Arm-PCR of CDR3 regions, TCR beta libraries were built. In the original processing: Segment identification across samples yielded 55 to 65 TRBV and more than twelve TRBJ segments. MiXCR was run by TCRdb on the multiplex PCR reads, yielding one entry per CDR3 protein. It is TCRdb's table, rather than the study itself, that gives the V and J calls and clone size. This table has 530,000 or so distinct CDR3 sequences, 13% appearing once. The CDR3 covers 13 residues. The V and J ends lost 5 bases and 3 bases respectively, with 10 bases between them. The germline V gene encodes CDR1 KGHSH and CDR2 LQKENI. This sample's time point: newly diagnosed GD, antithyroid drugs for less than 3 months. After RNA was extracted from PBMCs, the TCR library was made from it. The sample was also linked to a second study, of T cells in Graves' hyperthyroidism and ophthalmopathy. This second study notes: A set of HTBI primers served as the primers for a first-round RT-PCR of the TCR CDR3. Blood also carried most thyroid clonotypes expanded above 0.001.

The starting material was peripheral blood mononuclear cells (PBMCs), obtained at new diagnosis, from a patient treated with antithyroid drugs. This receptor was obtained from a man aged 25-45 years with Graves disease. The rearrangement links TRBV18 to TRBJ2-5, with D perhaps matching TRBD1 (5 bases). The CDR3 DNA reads TGTGCCAGCTCAACGGTAGGGGAAGAGACCCAGTACTTC. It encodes CASSTVGEETQYF.